Below, one TCR beta chain is given with its context. Its antigen is currently unknown. The V and J ends lost 2 bases and 9 bases, in that order; junction bases with no gene match: 11. CDR3 length equals 15 residues. Germline V CDR1 and CDR2: MNHNS, SASEGT. This entry is derived from a study of PD-L1 blockade in urothelial cancer. Overall study context: Blood was subjected to analysis at 3 weeks (second dose) and 6 weeks following treatment start. Study observations and caveats: Tumor-associated blood clones were expanded more by durable-benefit patients at 3 weeks.

Clones were sequenced by immunoSEQ multiplex PCR, and TCRdb holds only the in-frame ones, with some missing. The sample shows roughly 76,000 clones, about 91% of them seen only once. Time point specified: peripheral blood 6 weeks after treatment start. The receptor's source is a woman of 80 years or more with urothelial cancer. The source was PBMCs, collected around atezolizumab (anti-PD-L1) treatment. The chain is built from TRBV6-1 and TRBJ2-7, with 9 bases lining up with TRBD1. In DNA, the CDR3 is TGTGCCAGCAGTGAAACCACAGGGGGCTTTTTTTCGCAGTACTTC. Its translation: CASSETTGGFFSQYF.